This T cell receptor beta chain originates from a study of blood T cell repertoires in COVID-19. Study in general: Sources were T cells, B-cell-depleted T cells, or PBMCs; the material itself was cDNA or gDNA.

The germline V gene has CDR1 WSHSY and CDR2 SAAADI. V lost 3 bases to trimming and J lost 5 bases, with 13 bases between them. CDR3 size: 15 residues. Per the original data handling: Counts of nucleated cells, estimated from reference gene primer amplification, were obtained. Sequenced by immunoSEQ multiplex PCR; TCRdb stores in-frame clones only, minus some. The V and J calls and clone size were taken over from that table, and D and trimming were inferred from the DNA. This table holds about 56,000 clones, 84% found once. This TCR came from a man in his fifties or sixties with COVID-19, enrolled during active disease. The source material was peripheral blood. This rearrangement joins TRBV10-2 to TRBJ1-4; D is unresolved. DNA of the CDR3: TGCGCCAGCAGTGAATATGGGCCTCGGAATGAAAAACTGTTTTTT. This encodes CASSEYGPRNEKLFF.